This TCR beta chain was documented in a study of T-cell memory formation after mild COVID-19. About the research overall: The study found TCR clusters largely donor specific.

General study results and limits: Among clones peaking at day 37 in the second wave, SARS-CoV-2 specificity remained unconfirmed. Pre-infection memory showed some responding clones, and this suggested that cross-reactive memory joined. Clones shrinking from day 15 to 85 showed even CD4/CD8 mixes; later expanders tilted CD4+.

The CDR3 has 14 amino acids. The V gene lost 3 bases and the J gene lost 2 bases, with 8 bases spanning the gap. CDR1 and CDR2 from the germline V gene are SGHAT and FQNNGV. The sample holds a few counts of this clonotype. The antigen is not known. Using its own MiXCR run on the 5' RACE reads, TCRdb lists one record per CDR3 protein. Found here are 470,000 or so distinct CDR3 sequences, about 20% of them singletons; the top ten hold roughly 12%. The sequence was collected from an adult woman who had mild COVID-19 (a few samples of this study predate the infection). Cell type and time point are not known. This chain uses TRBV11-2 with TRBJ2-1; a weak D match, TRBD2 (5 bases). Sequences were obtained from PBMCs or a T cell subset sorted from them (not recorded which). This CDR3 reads CASSFDGAYNEQFF. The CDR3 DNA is TGTGCCAGCAGCTTCGACGGGGCCTACAATGAGCAGTTCTTC.